Listed below are T cell receptor beta chains from one sample, sequenced in a study of neurological immune-mediated disorders. Each CDR3 protein is one row after TCRdb ran MiXCR on the 5' RACE reads. The repertoire consists of about 38,000 distinct CDR3 sequences, with roughly 11% occurring once and the leading ten covering 3.5% to 4%. Sequencing input: PBMCs. The receptors were gathered from a man in his 60s with HTLV-1-associated myelopathy (HAM/TSP). The CDR3 runs from the conserved cysteine through the conserved F or W. A D gene is named only where the DNA matches it firmly. A clone size is listed for some rows: how often the clone was seen (once, few, many), or a class if it is expanded.

TRBD2,TRBV6-2/TRBV6-3,-,TRBJ2-1,CASSLALAGRSSYNEQFF,TGTGCAAGCAGTCTCGCACTAGCGGGAAGGAGCTCCTACAATGAGCAGTTCTTC
-,TRBV20-1,many,TRBJ2-5,CSAPDGQETQYF,TGCAGTGCTCCGGACGGACAAGAGACCCAGTACTTC
-,TRBV10-3,many,TRBJ1-5,CAISRQQGDRPQHF,TGTGCCATCAGTAGACAACAGGGAGATCGGCCCCAGCATTTT
TRBD1,TRBV7-9,many,TRBJ1-1,CASSRGDRATEAFF,TGTGCCAGCAGCAGGGGGGACAGGGCCACTGAAGCTTTCTTT
TRBD1,TRBV12-3/TRBV12-4,many,TRBJ1-2,CASSSDRVEFRGYTF,TGTGCCAGCAGTTCCGACAGGGTAGAATTTCGTGGCTACACCTTC
-,TRBV19,many,TRBJ1-6,CASSLPEAISPLHF,TGTGCCAGTAGTCTACCGGAGGCGATCTCACCCCTCCACTTT
TRBD2,TRBV10-3,many,TRBJ2-1,CAISPGLAGRNEQFF,TGTGCCATCAGTCCAGGACTAGCGGGACGGAATGAGCAGTTCTTC
-,TRBV29-1,few,TRBJ1-2,CSVDQVVGDGYTF,TGCAGCGTTGATCAGGTTGTGGGAGATGGCTACACCTTC
-,TRBV6-5,many,TRBJ2-5,CASTQKEQGDQYF,TGTGCCAGCACTCAGAAGGAGCAGGGAGACCAGTACTTC
TRBD1,TRBV5-1,many,TRBJ2-1,CASSPQGSTYNEQFF,TGCGCCAGCAGCCCACAGGGGAGCACCTACAATGAGCAGTTCTTC
-,TRBV12-3/TRBV12-4,many,TRBJ2-7,CASSLDLLSYEQYF,TGTGCCAGCAGTCTCGACTTGCTCTCCTACGAGCAGTACTTC
TRBD2,TRBV7-9,many,TRBJ2-1,CASSSGSGTNEQFF,TGTGCCAGCAGCTCCGGGAGCGGGACTAATGAGCAGTTCTTC
TRBD1,TRBV5-1,many,TRBJ2-3,CASSFYRGGGTDTQYF,TGCGCCAGCAGCTTTTACAGGGGTGGCGGCACAGATACGCAGTATTTT
-,TRBV20-1,medium-sized,TRBJ2-7,CSARFNTGEQYF,TGCAGTGCTAGATTTAATACAGGGGAGCAGTACTTC
-,TRBV5-1,many,TRBJ1-5,CASSLAVDGNQPQHF,TGCGCCAGCAGCTTGGCCGTCGATGGCAATCAGCCCCAGCATTTT
-,TRBV18,few,TRBJ2-7,CASSPEYEQYF,TGTGCCAGCTCACCCGAATACGAGCAGTACTTC
-,TRBV20-1,-,TRBJ2-1,CSAPRVHNEQIF,TGCAGTGCCCCACGGGTTCACAATGAGCAGATCTTC
-,TRBV29-1,many,TRBJ2-3,CSVLVARLTDTQYF,TGCAGCGTATTGGTAGCGAGACTCACAGATACGCAGTATTTT
TRBD2,TRBV10-1,many,TRBJ2-2,CASSEPGLAEHTGELFF,TGCGCCAGCAGTGAGCCGGGACTAGCGGAGCACACCGGGGAGCTGTTTTTT
-,TRBV18,-,TRBJ2-3,CASSPTRTYTDTQYF,TGTGCCAGCTCACCCACCCGGACTTACACAGATACGCAGTATTTT
-,TRBV5-1,many,TRBJ1-2,CASSLAAPITTGGYTF,TGCGCCAGCAGCTTGGCTGCCCCCATTACAACAGGCGGCTACACCTTC
TRBD2,TRBV2,-,TRBJ2-7,CASREGLAGGEQYF,TGTGCCAGCAGGGAGGGACTAGCGGGAGGTGAGCAGTACTTC
-,TRBV6-5,many,TRBJ2-1,CASSPDWNSYNEQFF,TGTGCCAGCAGTCCGGACTGGAACTCCTACAATGAGCAGTTCTTC
TRBD1,TRBV27,many,TRBJ1-2,CASSSDRGLQGYTF,TGTGCCAGCAGTTCGGACAGGGGGCTTCAGGGCTACACCTTC
-,TRBV19,many,TRBJ2-1,CASKQGDDNEQFF,TGTGCCAGCAAACAGGGTGATGACAATGAGCAGTTCTTC
TRBD2,TRBV7-8,many,TRBJ2-7,CASREGGRPYEQYF,TGTGCCAGCAGAGAAGGCGGGAGGCCATACGAGCAGTACTTC
-,TRBV5-8,many,TRBJ1-1,CASSFNKFMNTEAFF,TGTGCCAGCAGCTTTAACAAATTCATGAACACTGAAGCTTTCTTT
-,TRBV12-3/TRBV12-4,many,TRBJ1-2,CASSLTGTRANYGYTF,TGTGCCAGCAGTTTAACCGGGACACGAGCTAACTATGGCTACACCTTC